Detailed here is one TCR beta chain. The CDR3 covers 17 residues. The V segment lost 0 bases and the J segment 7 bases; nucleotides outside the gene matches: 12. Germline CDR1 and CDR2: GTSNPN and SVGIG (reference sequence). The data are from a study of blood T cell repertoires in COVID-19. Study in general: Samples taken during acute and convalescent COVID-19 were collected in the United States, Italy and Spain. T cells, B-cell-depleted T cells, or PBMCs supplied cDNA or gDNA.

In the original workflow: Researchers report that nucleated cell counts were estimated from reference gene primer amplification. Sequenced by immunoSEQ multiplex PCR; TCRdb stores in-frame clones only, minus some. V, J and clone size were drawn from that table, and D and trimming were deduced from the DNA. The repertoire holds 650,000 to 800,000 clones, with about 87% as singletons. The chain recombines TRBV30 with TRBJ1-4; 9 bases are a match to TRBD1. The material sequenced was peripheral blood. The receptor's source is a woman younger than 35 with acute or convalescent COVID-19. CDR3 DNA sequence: TGTGCCTGGAGTGTCGGACGTACAGGGGGCTTTCCTGAAAAACTGTTTTTT. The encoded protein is CAWSVGRTGGFPEKLFF.